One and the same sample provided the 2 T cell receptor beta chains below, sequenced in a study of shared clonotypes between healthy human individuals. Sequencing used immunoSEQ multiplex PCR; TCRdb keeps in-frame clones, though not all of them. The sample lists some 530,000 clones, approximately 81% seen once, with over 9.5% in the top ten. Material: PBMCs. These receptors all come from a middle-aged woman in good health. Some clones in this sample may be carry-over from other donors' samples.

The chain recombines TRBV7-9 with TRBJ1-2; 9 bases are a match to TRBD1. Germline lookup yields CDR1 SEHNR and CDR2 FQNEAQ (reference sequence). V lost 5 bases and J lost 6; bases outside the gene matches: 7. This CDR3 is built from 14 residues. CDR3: CASSLGGTGNGYTF. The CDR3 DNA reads TGTGCCAGCAGCCTAGGGGGGACAGGGAATGGCTACACCTTC.

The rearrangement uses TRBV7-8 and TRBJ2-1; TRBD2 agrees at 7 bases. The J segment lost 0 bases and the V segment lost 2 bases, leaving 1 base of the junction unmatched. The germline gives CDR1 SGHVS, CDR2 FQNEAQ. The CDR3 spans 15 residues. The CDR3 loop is CASSLLADSYNEQFF. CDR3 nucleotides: TGTGCCAGCAGCTTACTAGCGGACTCCTACAATGAGCAGTTCTTC.